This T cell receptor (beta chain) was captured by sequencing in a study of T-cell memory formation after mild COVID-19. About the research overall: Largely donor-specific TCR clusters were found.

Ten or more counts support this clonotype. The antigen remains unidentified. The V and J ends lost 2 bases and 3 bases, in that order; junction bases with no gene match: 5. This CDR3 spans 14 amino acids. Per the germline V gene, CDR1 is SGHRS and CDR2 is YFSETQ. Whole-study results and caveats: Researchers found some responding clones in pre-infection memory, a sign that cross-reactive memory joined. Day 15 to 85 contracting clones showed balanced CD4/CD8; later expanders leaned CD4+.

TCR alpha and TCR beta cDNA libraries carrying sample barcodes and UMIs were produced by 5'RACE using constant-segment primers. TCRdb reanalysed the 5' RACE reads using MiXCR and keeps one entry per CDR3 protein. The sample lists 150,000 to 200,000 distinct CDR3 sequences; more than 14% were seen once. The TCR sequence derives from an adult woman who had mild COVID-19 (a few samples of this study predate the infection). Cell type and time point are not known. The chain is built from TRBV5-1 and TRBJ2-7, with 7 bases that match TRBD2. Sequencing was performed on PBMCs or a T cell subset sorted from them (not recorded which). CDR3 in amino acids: CASSLRDYNYEQYF. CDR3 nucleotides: TGCGCCAGCAGCTTACGGGACTACAACTACGAGCAGTACTTC.